This T cell receptor beta chain originates from a study of radiotherapy plus CTLA-4 blockade in lung cancer. General study results and limits: In blood, TCR clones derived from the tumor expanded after radiotherapy plus ipilimumab.

Trimming removed 1 base from V and 2 bases from J, with 6 bases in between. The CDR3 runs to 14 residues. Germline-derived CDR1 and CDR2 are SGDLS and YYNGEE. With respect to this clone: Its antigen is currently unknown.

This table comes from immunoSEQ multiplex PCR, and its TCRdb copy is limited to in-frame clones, with some not included. Of over 75,000 clones in the sample, around four fifths are singletons; the top ten hold 0.84%. This chain joins TRBV9 and TRBJ2-2; D remains unclear. The specimen was peripheral blood, collected from a patient treated with radiotherapy plus ipilimumab. This clonotype was sampled from a human donor with non-small cell lung cancer who had stable disease on radiotherapy plus ipilimumab. CDR3 in amino acids: CASSVQGNTGELFF. The CDR3 DNA reads as TGTGCCAGCAGCGTACAAGGAAACACCGGGGAGCTGTTTTTT.